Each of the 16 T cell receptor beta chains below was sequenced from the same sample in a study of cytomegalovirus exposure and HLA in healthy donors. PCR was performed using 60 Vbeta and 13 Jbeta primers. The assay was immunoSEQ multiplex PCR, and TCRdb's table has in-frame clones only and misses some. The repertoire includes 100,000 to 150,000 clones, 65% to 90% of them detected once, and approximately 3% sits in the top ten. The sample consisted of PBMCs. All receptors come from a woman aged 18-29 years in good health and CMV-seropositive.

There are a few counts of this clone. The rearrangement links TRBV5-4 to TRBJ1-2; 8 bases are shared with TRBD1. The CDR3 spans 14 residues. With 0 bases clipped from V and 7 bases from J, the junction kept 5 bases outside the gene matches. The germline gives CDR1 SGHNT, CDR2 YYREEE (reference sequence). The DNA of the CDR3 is TGTGCCAGCAGCTTGGAGACAGGGGTCGGTGGCTACACCTTC. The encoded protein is CASSLETGVGGYTF.

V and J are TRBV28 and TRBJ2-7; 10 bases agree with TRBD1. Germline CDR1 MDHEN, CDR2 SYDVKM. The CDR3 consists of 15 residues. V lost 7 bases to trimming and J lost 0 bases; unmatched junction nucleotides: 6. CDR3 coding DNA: TGTGCCAGCACCGCGGGACAGGGGAGCTCCTACGAGCAGTACTTC. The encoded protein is CASTAGQGSSYEQYF.

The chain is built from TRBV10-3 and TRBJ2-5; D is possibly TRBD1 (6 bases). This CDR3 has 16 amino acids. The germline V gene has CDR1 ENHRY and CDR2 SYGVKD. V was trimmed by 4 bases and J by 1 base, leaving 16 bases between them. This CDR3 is CAISAGTQNSQETQYF. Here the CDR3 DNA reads TGTGCCATCAGTGCTGGGACACAAAATAGCCAAGAGACCCAGTACTTC.

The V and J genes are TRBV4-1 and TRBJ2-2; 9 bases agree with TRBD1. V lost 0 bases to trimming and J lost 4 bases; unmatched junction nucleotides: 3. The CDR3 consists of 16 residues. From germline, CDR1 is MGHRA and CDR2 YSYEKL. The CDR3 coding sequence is TGCGCCAGCAGCCAAGAACAGGGGGCGTTCACCGGGGAGCTGTTTTTT. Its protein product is CASSQEQGAFTGELFF.

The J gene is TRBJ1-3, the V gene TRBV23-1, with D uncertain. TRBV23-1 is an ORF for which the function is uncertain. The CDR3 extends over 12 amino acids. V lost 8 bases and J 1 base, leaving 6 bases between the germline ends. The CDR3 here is CASARSGNTIYF. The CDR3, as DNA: TGCGCCAGCGCGAGGTCTGGAAACACCATATATTTT.

The CDR3 here is CASSSDRASYEQYF. The CDR3 nucleotides are TGTGCCAGCAGCTCCGACAGGGCTTCCTACGAGCAGTACTTC. The chain employs TRBV7-9 and TRBJ2-7; TRBD1 aligns across 7 bases. Germline V gene data show CDR1 as SEHNR and CDR2 as FQNEAQ (reference sequence). The V gene end was trimmed by 4 bases and the J gene end by 1 base; junction bases not matched to a gene: 4. This CDR3 has 14 residues.

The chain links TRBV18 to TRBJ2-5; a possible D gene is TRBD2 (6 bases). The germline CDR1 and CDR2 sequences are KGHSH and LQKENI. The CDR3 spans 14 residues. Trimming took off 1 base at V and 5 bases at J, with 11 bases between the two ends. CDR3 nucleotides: TGTGCCAGCTCACCACTGCGGGGCTATGAGACCCAGTACTTC. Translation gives CASSPLRGYETQYF.

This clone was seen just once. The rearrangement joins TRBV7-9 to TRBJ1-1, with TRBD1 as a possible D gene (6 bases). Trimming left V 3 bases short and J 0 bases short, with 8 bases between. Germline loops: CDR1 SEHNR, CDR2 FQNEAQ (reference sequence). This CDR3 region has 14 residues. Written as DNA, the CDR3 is TGTGCCAGCAGCTTCGGGGACATGAACACTGAAGCTTTCTTT. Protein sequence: CASSFGDMNTEAFF.

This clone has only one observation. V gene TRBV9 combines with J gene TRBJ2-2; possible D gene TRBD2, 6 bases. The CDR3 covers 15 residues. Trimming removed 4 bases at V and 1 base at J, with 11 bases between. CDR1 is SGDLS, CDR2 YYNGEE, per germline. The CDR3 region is CASSPWGENTGELFF. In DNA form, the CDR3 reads TGTGCCAGCAGCCCCTGGGGGGAGAACACCGGGGAGCTGTTTTTT. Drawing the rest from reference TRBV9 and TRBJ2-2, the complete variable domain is DSGVTQTPKHLITATGQRVTLRCSPRSGDLSVYWYQQSLDQGLQFLIQYYNGEERAKGNILERFSAQQFPDLHSELNLSSLELGDSALYFCASSPWGENTGELFFGEGSRLTVL.

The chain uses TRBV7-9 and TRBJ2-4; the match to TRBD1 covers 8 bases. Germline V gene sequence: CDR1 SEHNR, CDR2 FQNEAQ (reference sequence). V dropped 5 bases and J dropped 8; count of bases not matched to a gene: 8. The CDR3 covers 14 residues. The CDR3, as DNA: TGTGCCAGCAGCCGCGACAGGGGACGGGACATTCAGTACTTC. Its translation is CASSRDRGRDIQYF.

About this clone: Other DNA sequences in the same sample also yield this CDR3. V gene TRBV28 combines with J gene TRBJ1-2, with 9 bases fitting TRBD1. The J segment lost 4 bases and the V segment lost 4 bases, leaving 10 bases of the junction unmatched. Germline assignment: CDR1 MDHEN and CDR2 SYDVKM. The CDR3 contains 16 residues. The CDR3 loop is CASSYRPGQGPYGYTF. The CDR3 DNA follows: TGTGCCAGCAGTTACCGCCCGGGACAGGGACCCTATGGCTACACCTTC.

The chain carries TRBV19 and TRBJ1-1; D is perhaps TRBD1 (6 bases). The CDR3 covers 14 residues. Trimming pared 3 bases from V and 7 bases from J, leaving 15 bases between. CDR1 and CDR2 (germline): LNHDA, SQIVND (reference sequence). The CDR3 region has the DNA TGTGCCAGTAGTATCGGGGTGGGGGCCATTGAAGCTTTCTTT. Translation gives CASSIGVGAIEAFF. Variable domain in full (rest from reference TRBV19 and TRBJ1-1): DGGITQSPKYLFRKEGQNVTLSCEQNLNHDAMYWYRQDPGQGLRLIYYSQIVNDFQKGDIAEGYSVSREKKESFPLTVTSAQKNPTAFYLCASSIGVGAIEAFFGQGTRLTVV.

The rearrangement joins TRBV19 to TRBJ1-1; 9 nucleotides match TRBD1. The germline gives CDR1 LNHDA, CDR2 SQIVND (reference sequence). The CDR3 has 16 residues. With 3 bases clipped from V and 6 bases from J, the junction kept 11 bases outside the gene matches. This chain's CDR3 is CASSIGQGSNLAEAFF. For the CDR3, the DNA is TGTGCCAGTAGTATCGGACAGGGGTCTAACCTAGCTGAAGCTTTCTTT.

This CDR3 is CASSVKSAGGNTGELFF. In nucleotides, the CDR3 is TGTGCCAGCAGCGTAAAATCGGCGGGGGGAAACACCGGGGAGCTGTTTTTT. The J gene is TRBJ2-2, the V gene TRBV9, with TRBD2 matching 8 bases. J lost 2 bases, V lost 1 base, and 7 bases had no gene match. Germline loops: CDR1 SGDLS, CDR2 YYNGEE. The CDR3 length is 17 residues. The complete variable domain, with remaining parts taken from reference TRBV9 and TRBJ2-2, reads DSGVTQTPKHLITATGQRVTLRCSPRSGDLSVYWYQQSLDQGLQFLIQYYNGEERAKGNILERFSAQQFPDLHSELNLSSLELGDSALYFCASSVKSAGGNTGELFFGEGSRLTVL.

This CDR3 reads CASSSFAQGSGYTF. The CDR3 DNA reads as TGTGCCAGCAGTTCCTTTGCGCAGGGGAGTGGCTACACCTTC. The gene calls are TRBV5-4 and TRBJ1-2, with a tentative D call TRBD1 (6 bases). This CDR3 is built from 14 residues. From germline, CDR1 is SGHNT and CDR2 YYREEE (reference sequence). V lost 5 bases to trimming and J lost 7 bases, with 18 bases between them. Variable domain in full (rest from reference TRBV5-4 and TRBJ1-2): ETGVTQSPTHLIKTRGQQVTLRCSSQSGHNTVSWYQQALGQGPQFIFQYYREEENGRGNFPPRFSGLQFPNYSSELNVNALELDDSALYLCASSSFAQGSGYTFGSGTRLTVV.

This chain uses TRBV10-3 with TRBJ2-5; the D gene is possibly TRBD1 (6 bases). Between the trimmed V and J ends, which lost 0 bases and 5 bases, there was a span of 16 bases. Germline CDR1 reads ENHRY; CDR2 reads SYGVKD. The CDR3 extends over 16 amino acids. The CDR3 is CAISESTGKGGETQYF. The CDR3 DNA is TGTGCCATCAGTGAGTCCACAGGGAAGGGTGGTGAGACCCAGTACTTC.